The clone carrying this TCR beta chain was picked up a small number of times. The antigen remains unidentified. From the 5' RACE reads, TCRdb called clonotypes with MiXCR, one entry per CDR3 protein. The table records roughly 100,000 distinct CDR3 sequences, around 24% of them present only once. With 0 bases removed from V and 4 bases from J, the gap between germline ends came to 15 bases. This CDR3 is 16 amino acids long. Germline V gene sequence: CDR1 MGHDK, CDR2 SYGVNS. This entry comes from a study of CD8 T cells in ankylosing spondylitis. Overall study results and limits: Within ankylosing spondylitis blood, a TCR beta motif made up of seven or eight highly homologous variants appeared to be characteristic. The clones that were linked to disease were reported to be significantly enriched in matched synovial fluid samples from ankylosing spondylitis patients.

The chain joins TRBV25-1 to TRBJ1-2; no clear D. Sequencing was done on a sample of synovial fluid, either unsorted or a sorted T cell fraction (not recorded which). This receptor was taken from a male donor with ankylosing spondylitis. Here the CDR3 reads CASSEYSGPSAYGYTF. For the CDR3, the DNA is TGTGCCAGCAGTGAATATTCCGGACCCTCCGCCTATGGCTACACCTTC.